The 14 T cell receptor beta chains below all came from one sample that was sequenced in a study of T cell changes during pregnancy in multiple sclerosis. Clones were sequenced by immunoSEQ multiplex PCR, and TCRdb holds only the in-frame ones, with some missing. Found here are more than 25,000 clones, roughly nine tenths of them singletons; the top ten hold around 8.6%. The input for sequencing was CD8+ T cells from peripheral blood mononuclear cells, taken before pregnancy. The receptors come from a female donor with multiple sclerosis, enrolled in a pregnancy study.

V and J are TRBV29-1 and TRBJ1-3; D is possibly TRBD1 (6 bases). V lost 4 bases and J 9 bases, leaving 10 bases between the germline ends. The CDR3 runs 11 residues. Germline values: CDR1 SQVTM, CDR2 ANQGSEA. The CDR3 nucleotides read TGCAGCGTTGGACGGGGGGCCACCATATATTTT. Protein sequence: CSVGRGATIYF. Looking up the rest from reference TRBV29-1 and TRBJ1-3 gives the full variable domain: SAVISQKPSRDICQRGTSLTIQCQVDSQVTMMFWYRQQPGQSLTLIATANQGSEATYESGFVIDKFPISRPNLTFSTLTVSNMSPEDSSIYLCSVGRGATIYFGEGSWLTVV.

The V call is TRBV7-9, the J call TRBJ2-7; 7 bases fit TRBD2. V lost 3 bases and J lost 4; bases outside the gene matches: 3. Germline-derived CDR1 and CDR2 are SEHNR and FQNEAQ (reference sequence). The CDR3 runs to 13 residues. The CDR3 nucleotides read TGTGCCAGCAGCTTCTCGGGGGGATACGAGCAGTACTTC. Protein sequence: CASSFSGGYEQYF.

This clone was found once. This sequence joins TRBV7-9 and TRBJ1-5, with TRBD1 matching 10 bases. The CDR3 loop spans 15 amino acids. Germline CDR1 is SEHNR and CDR2 is FQNEAQ (reference sequence). V shed 1 base and J 11 bases; nucleotides not matched to a gene: 8. CDR3 loop: CASSLGTGGVGAQHF. DNA of the CDR3: TGTGCCAGCAGCTTAGGGACAGGGGGGGTTGGAGCCCAGCATTTT.

V and J are TRBV27 and TRBJ2-5; no firm D call. The V gene lost 1 base and the J gene lost 2 bases, with 11 bases spanning the gap. This CDR3 comprises 15 residues. CDR1 MNHEY and CDR2 SMNVEV come from the germline V gene (reference sequence). CDR3 bases: TGTGCCAGCAGTTTATTGGGCAGGTTACAAGAGACCCAGTACTTC. This gives the protein CASSLLGRLQETQYF.

V is TRBV28 and J is TRBJ2-5, with 9 bases identical to TRBD2. This CDR3 comprises 17 residues. V lost 3 bases, J lost 3 bases, and 11 bases stayed unmatched. The germline gives CDR1 MDHEN, CDR2 SYDVKM. CDR3 DNA sequence: TGTGCCAGCAGTTTGTACGGCGGGGGGGCGGGAAAAGAGACCCAGTACTTC. This translates into CASSLYGGGAGKETQYF. The full variable domain, rest sourced from reference TRBV28 and TRBJ2-5, is DVKVTQSSRYLVKRTGEKVFLECVQDMDHENMFWYRQDPGLGLRLIYFSYDVKMKEKGDIPEGYSVSREKKERFSLILESASTNQTSMYLCASSLYGGGAGKETQYFGPGTRLLVL.

This chain links TRBV28 with TRBJ2-7; TRBD2 matches 8 bases. The CDR3 spans 13 residues. Germline V lookup: CDR1 MDHEN, CDR2 SYDVKM. The trim removed 4 bases at V and 4 bases at J, leaving 3 bases unmatched. The CDR3 DNA is TGTGCCAGCAGTTACGGGGGGGGTTACGAGCAGTACTTC. It codes for CASSYGGGYEQYF.

The chain recombines TRBV9 with TRBJ1-2, with D hard to call. V lost 0 bases, J lost 1 base, and 13 bases lay in between. Germline assignment: CDR1 SGDLS and CDR2 YYNGEE. This CDR3 has 16 amino acids. The CDR3 loop reads CASSVGEGGLNYGYTF. CDR3 in DNA: TGTGCCAGCAGCGTAGGAGAGGGAGGCCTTAACTATGGCTACACCTTC. The entire variable domain, with the rest obtained from reference TRBV9 and TRBJ1-2, is as follows: DSGVTQTPKHLITATGQRVTLRCSPRSGDLSVYWYQQSLDQGLQFLIQYYNGEERAKGNILERFSAQQFPDLHSELNLSSLELGDSALYFCASSVGEGGLNYGYTFGSGTRLTVV.

The chain has TRBV10-3 and TRBJ1-1; tentative D call: TRBD1 (6 bases). The V and J ends lost 0 bases and 8 bases respectively, with 28 bases between them. The CDR3 loop spans 19 amino acids. Per germline, CDR1 ENHRY and CDR2 SYGVKD. The CDR3 is CAISESRQVGTPLIMEAFF. Here the CDR3 DNA reads TGTGCCATCAGTGAGTCGAGACAGGTTGGTACACCCCTCATCATGGAAGCTTTCTTT.

In this sample, this clone turned up once. CDR3 loop: CAWSVRLGAFF. The CDR3, as DNA: TGTGCCTGGAGTGTTAGACTAGGAGCTTTCTTT. The chain links TRBV30 to TRBJ1-1; D gene uncertain. V lost 0 bases and J 10 bases, leaving 9 bases between the germline ends. The germline V gene has CDR1 GTSNPN and CDR2 SVGIG (reference sequence). The CDR3 length is 11 residues. Supplemented by reference TRBV30 and TRBJ1-1, the full variable domain reads SQTIHQWPATLVQPVGSPLSLECTVEGTSNPNLYWYRQAAGRGLQLLFYSVGIGQISSEVPQNLSASRPQDRQFILSSKKLLLSDSGFYLCAWSVRLGAFFGQGTRLTVV.

The gene calls are TRBV5-6 and TRBJ1-2, with TRBD1 identical over 9 bases. This CDR3 is built from 17 residues. Germline CDR1 SGHDT, CDR2 YYEEEE. V lost 0 bases and J lost 1; bases outside the gene matches: 7. CDR3 DNA sequence: TGTGCCAGCAGCTTGGGGGACAGGGTATCTAGTAACTATGGCTACACCTTC. Protein: CASSLGDRVSSNYGYTF. The full variable domain, its missing parts supplied by reference TRBV5-6 and TRBJ1-2, is DAGVTQSPTHLIKTRGQQVTLRCSPKSGHDTVSWYQQALGQGPQFIFQYYEEEERQRGNFPDRFSGHQFPNYSSELNVNALLLGDSALYLCASSLGDRVSSNYGYTFGSGTRLTVV.

J is TRBJ1-2 and V is TRBV30, with unresolved D. Germline CDR1 and CDR2: GTSNPN and SVGIG (reference sequence). Trimming pared 3 bases from V and 6 bases from J, leaving 8 bases between. The CDR3 has 11 residues. CDR3 region: CAWSLGDGYTF. The CDR3 coding sequence is TGTGCCTGGAGCCTCGGGGATGGCTACACCTTC.

This CDR3 is CASSYGQGTGGYTF. CDR3 in DNA: TGTGCCAGCAGTTACGGACAGGGGACGGGAGGCTACACCTTC. The chain is built from TRBV6-5 and TRBJ1-2; 9 nucleotides line up with TRBD1. Trimming took 2 bases from V and 8 from J; bases not matched to a gene: 6. The CDR3 consists of 14 residues. Germline V gives CDR1 MNHEY, CDR2 SVGAGI.

The rearrangement uses TRBV30 and TRBJ1-6, with D perhaps TRBD1 (6 bases). Looked up from germline, CDR1 is GTSNPN and CDR2 is SVGIG (reference sequence). The CDR3 has 19 residues. Trimming stripped 3 bases from V and 0 bases from J, with 21 bases between. The CDR3 loop is CAWSGGLTGNPSYNSPLHF. The CDR3 DNA sequence: TGTGCCTGGAGCGGCGGGTTGACAGGCAACCCCTCCTATAATTCACCCCTCCACTTT.

This clone has only one observation. This rearrangement joins TRBV15 to TRBJ2-7; 8 nucleotides match TRBD1. This CDR3 has 15 amino acids. Germline loops: CDR1 LNHNV, CDR2 YYDKDF (reference sequence). The V and J ends lost 3 bases and 0 bases, in that order; junction bases with no gene match: 4. The DNA for the CDR3 is TGTGCCACCAGCAGTTACAGGGGGAGCTCCTACGAGCAGTACTTC. It encodes CATSSYRGSSYEQYF.